Below, 30 T cell receptor beta chains from the same sample are listed, as sequenced in a study of tumor-infiltrating lymphocytes in oesophageal squamous cell carcinoma. TCRdb called the PCR reads again in MiXCR, with one record for every CDR3 protein. The sample records under 20,000 distinct CDR3 sequences, roughly 47% being singletons. Sequencing was performed on esophageal tumor tissue. Receptors were obtained from a male donor with esophageal squamous cell carcinoma.

This clonotype was counted a few times. The chain carries TRBV6-2 or TRBV6-3 and TRBJ2-7, with 12 bases aligning to TRBD1. The J call is in doubt because the DNA end fits TRBJ2-5 better. Germline CDR1 MNHEY, CDR2 SVGEGT. The CDR3 loop spans 16 amino acids. CDR3 in DNA: TGTGCCAGCAGTAGACGGGACAGGGGGCCATGGGAGACCCAGTACTTC. This encodes CASSRRDRGPWETQYF.

This clonotype was seen repeatedly, ten times or more. This chain joins TRBV28 and TRBJ2-4; D is possibly TRBD2 (5 bases). Trimming left V 3 bases short and J 1 base short, with 13 bases between. This CDR3 region has 16 residues. Germline assignment: CDR1 MDHEN and CDR2 SYDVKM. CDR3 sequence: CASSFGLRGAKNIQYF. The CDR3 DNA is TGTGCCAGCAGTTTCGGTCTCCGCGGGGCCAAAAACATTCAGTACTTC.

The chain links TRBV10-2 to TRBJ2-2, with 9 nucleotides matching TRBD1. Germline CDR1 and CDR2: WSHSY and SAAADI. This CDR3 comprises 14 residues. The trim removed 6 bases at V and 8 bases at J, leaving 7 bases unmatched. The CDR3 DNA sequence: TGCGCCAGCAGCCCCAGGACAGGGGTTGGGGAGCTGTTTTTT. It translates to CASSPRTGVGELFF.

Relative to its sample, this clonotype is medium-sized. V usage is TRBV6-1 and J usage is TRBJ2-7, with D possibly being TRBD1 (6 bases). The CDR3 covers 13 residues. The V gene lost 6 bases and the J gene lost 0 bases, with 9 bases spanning the gap. Germline CDR1 and CDR2: MNHNS and SASEGT. The CDR3 region has the DNA TGTGCCAGCAGCAAGGGGGTCTCCTACGAGCAGTACTTC. Amino acid sequence: CASSKGVSYEQYF.

This clonotype was counted at least ten times. This chain connects TRBV11-2 to TRBJ1-4; the D is unclear. The length of the CDR3 is 14 residues. The ends were cut back, 4 bases at V and 4 bases at J, with 10 bases in the middle. The germline V gene has CDR1 SGHAT and CDR2 FQNNGV. As DNA, the CDR3 is TGTGCCAGCAGCTCCGGCAAGGGTAATGAAAAACTGTTTTTT. The encoded protein is CASSSGKGNEKLFF.

J is TRBJ2-1 and V is TRBV7-2; 8 bases line up with TRBD2. Germline V gene data show CDR1 as SGHTA and CDR2 as FQGNSA. The CDR3 is 15 amino acids. Losses at the gene ends were 5 bases for V and 5 bases for J; bases not matched to a gene: 8. The CDR3, as DNA: TGTGCCAGCAGCCTCTCGAGCGGGGGTAACAATGAGCAGTTCTTC. Amino acids: CASSLSSGGNNEQFF.

There are many counts of this clonotype. The gene calls are TRBV5-5 and TRBJ1-5, with 10 bases fitting TRBD1. Trimming at V came to 6 bases and at J to 7 bases, leaving 16 bases not matched to a gene. The CDR3 is 17 amino acids. From germline, CDR1 is SGHKS and CDR2 YYEKEE (reference sequence). CDR3 region: CASNPSLGTGAGQPQHF. The CDR3 region has the DNA TGTGCCAGCAACCCTTCCTTAGGGACAGGGGCGGGGCAGCCCCAGCATTTT.

This clonotype has ten or more counts. V and J are TRBV5-4 and TRBJ2-3, with 10 bases lining up with TRBD2. The trim removed 4 bases at V and 3 bases at J, leaving 5 bases unmatched. Germline V gives CDR1 SGHNT, CDR2 YYREEE (reference sequence). CDR3 size: 15 residues. The CDR3 is CASSPAGGRTDTQYF. The CDR3 DNA is TGTGCCAGCAGCCCAGCGGGAGGGAGGACAGATACGCAGTATTTT.

This clonotype was recorded only once. The rearrangement joins TRBV7-4 to TRBJ1-2; 7 nucleotides align to TRBD1. V lost 3 bases and J lost 3; bases outside the gene matches: 7. CDR1 is SGHVT and CDR2 is SQSDAQ in the germline V gene. The CDR3 has 15 residues. The CDR3 loop reads CASSFRGGTDYGYTF. CDR3 in DNA: TGTGCCAGCAGCTTCCGGGGTGGGACAGACTATGGCTACACCTTC.

This chain joins TRBV6-2 or TRBV6-3 and TRBJ2-5; TRBD1 agrees at 7 bases. The J call may be wrong; the DNA end is better matched by TRBJ1-2. CDR1 and CDR2 from the germline V gene are MNHEY and SVGEGT. CDR3 length: 14 amino acids. CDR3: CASSVQGSNYGYTF. The DNA of the CDR3 is TGTGCCAGCAGTGTACAGGGGTCTAACTATGGCTACACCTTC.

Concerning this clonotype: The CDR3 ends on some other residue instead of the conserved phenylalanine or tryptophan, so this is likely a read error. It is unclear where the CDR3 begins or ends on the DNA, so no DNA is shown, and the CDR3 is as TCRdb lists it. V and J are TRBV7-2 and TRBJ2-3; the table gives TRBD2 as D, unverified against the DNA. Germline lookup yields CDR1 SGHTA and CDR2 FQGNSA. The CDR3 is 20 amino acids long, termini counted. The CDR3 region is CASSPRGPGAGVSYEQYFGT.

This clonotype was picked up many times. The chain links TRBV28 to TRBJ2-7; D remains unclear. This CDR3 contains 14 residues. With 8 bases removed from V and 2 bases from J, the gap between germline ends came to 16 bases. Looked up from germline, CDR1 is MDHEN and CDR2 is SYDVKM. This CDR3 is CASHPRSPAYEQYF. For the CDR3, the DNA is TGTGCCAGCCACCCCAGGTCCCCCGCCTACGAGCAGTACTTC.

The chain has TRBV7-2 and TRBJ2-6; TRBD2 is a possible D gene (7 bases). The better agreement between TRBJ2-1 and the DNA end casts doubt on the J call. The CDR3 runs to 14 residues. Germline loops: CDR1 SGHTA, CDR2 FQGNSA. The chain's CDR3 is CASSLEGRGTSQFF. DNA of the CDR3: TGTGCCAGCAGCTTAGAAGGGCGGGGGACATCGCAGTTCTTC.

The CDR3 sequence is CASSLKGNYGYTF. The DNA for the CDR3 is TGTGCCAGCAGCTTAAAGGGAAACTATGGCTACACCTTC. The chain has TRBV7-9 and TRBJ2-6; D is ambiguous. The end of the DNA aligns better with TRBJ1-2, so the J call may be wrong. The CDR3 runs 13 residues. CDR1 and CDR2 from the germline V gene are SEHNR and FQNEAQ (reference sequence).

In this sample, this clonotype turned up many times. The chain joins TRBV12-3 or TRBV12-4 to TRBJ2-7; D is ambiguous. This CDR3 is built from 14 residues. Trimming stripped 5 bases from V and 1 base from J, with 12 bases between. The CDR3, as DNA: TGTGCCAGCAGTCCCAGGACGGTTTCCTACGAGCAGTACTTC. Translating it yields CASSPRTVSYEQYF.

In its sample, this clonotype was seen once. Mismatch with germline at one junction end may stem from a read error. V is TRBV30 and J is TRBJ2-6; the D is unclear. Germline CDR1 and CDR2: GTSNPN and SVGIG (reference sequence). CDR3 length: 13 amino acids. This chain's CDR3 is CAWSVLNNSPLHF. CDR3 sequence (DNA): TGTGCCTGGAGTGTACTTAATAATTCACCCCTCCACTTC.

V is TRBV7-2 and J is TRBJ2-1; D remains ambiguous. The CDR3 covers 12 residues. V lost 4 bases and J 10 bases, leaving 11 bases between the germline ends. Germline CDR1 is SGHTA and CDR2 is FQGNSA. The CDR3 DNA sequence: TGTGCCAGCAGCTCCCTCGCGGCAGAGCAGTTCTTC. Translation: CASSSLAAEQFF.

This clonotype came up a few times. The CDR3 carries no conserved terminal phenylalanine or tryptophan, so it likely arises from a read error. It is unclear where the CDR3 begins or ends on the DNA, so no DNA is shown, and the CDR3 is as TCRdb lists it. V gene TRBV6-6 combines with J gene TRBJ2-1. CDR1 MNHNY and CDR2 SVGAGI come from the germline V gene (reference sequence). The CDR3 has 15 residues if both end residues are counted. This CDR3 reads CASRIDGNYGYTFGS.

This clonotype occurred many times. The chain recombines TRBV6-1 with TRBJ2-3, with 8 nucleotides matching TRBD1. This CDR3 contains 15 residues. V lost 5 bases and J lost 2; bases outside the gene matches: 6. In germline, CDR1 is MNHNS, CDR2 SASEGT. The DNA of the CDR3 is TGTGCCAGCAGTTCGCGACAGGGGACCACAGATACGCAGTATTTT. It encodes CASSSRQGTTDTQYF.

This clonotype has ten or more counts. The CDR3 DNA is TGTGCCAGCAGCTTAGAGTTCCCGGATACGCAGTATTTT. It encodes CASSLEFPDTQYF. The chain couples TRBV7-6 to TRBJ2-3; no clear D gene. CDR1 and CDR2 (germline): SGHVS, FNYEAQ. Trimming took off 1 base at V and 6 bases at J, with 8 bases between the two ends. This CDR3 region has 13 residues.

The chain links TRBV6-5 to TRBJ2-2; D is possibly TRBD1 (6 bases). The CDR3 is 15 amino acids. The V gene's germline CDR1 is MNHEY and CDR2 SVGAGI. Trimming pared 2 bases from V and 2 bases from J, leaving 9 bases between. This CDR3 reads CASSYRTDNTGELFF. The CDR3 DNA is TGTGCCAGCAGTTACCGGACAGATAACACCGGGGAGCTGTTTTTT.

This clonotype was found many times. Here the CDR3 reads CASSLAGGATDTQYF. CDR3 nucleotide sequence: TGTGCCAGCAGCTTGGCGGGGGGGGCGACAGATACGCAGTATTTT. J is TRBJ2-3 and V is TRBV5-6, with 8 bases lining up with TRBD2. CDR3 size: 15 residues. The J segment lost 3 bases and the V segment lost 0 bases, leaving 3 bases of the junction unmatched. Germline V lookup: CDR1 SGHDT, CDR2 YYEEEE.

The rearrangement uses TRBV28 and TRBJ2-1, with TRBD2 as a possible D gene (7 bases). V shed 3 bases and J shed 0 bases, with 15 bases lying between them. The CDR3 is 17 amino acids. Looked up from germline, CDR1 is MDHEN and CDR2 is SYDVKM. The CDR3 DNA sequence: TGTGCCAGCAGTTTGGGGGGGGAGGGGGGCTCCTACAATGAGCAGTTCTTC. Protein: CASSLGGEGGSYNEQFF.

This sequence joins TRBV7-3 and TRBJ2-5; D is possibly TRBD2 (6 bases). Germline-derived CDR1 and CDR2 are SGHTA and FQGTGA. Trimming removed 5 bases from V and 4 bases from J, with 14 bases in between. The CDR3 covers 14 residues. DNA of the CDR3: TGTGCCAGCAGCCCCTCTTTTAGCGGAGAGACCCAGTACTTC. It specifies CASSPSFSGETQYF.

The chain combines TRBV7-8 with TRBJ2-7, with unresolved D. V was trimmed by 0 bases and J by 4 bases, leaving 4 bases between them. Germline loops: CDR1 SGHVS, CDR2 FQNEAQ. There are 12 residues in the CDR3. The CDR3 sequence: CASSLARYEQYF. CDR3 nucleotides: TGTGCCAGCAGCTTAGCCCGGTACGAGCAGTACTTC.

Ten or more counts support this clonotype. The rearrangement uses TRBV27 and TRBJ2-1, with D perhaps TRBD1 or TRBD2 (6 bases each). CDR1 and CDR2 from the germline V gene are MNHEY and SMNVEV (reference sequence). This CDR3 contains 15 residues. V dropped 7 bases and J dropped 2 bases, with 15 bases sitting between them. The CDR3 region is CASKNRGRTYNEQFF. Written as DNA, the CDR3 is TGTGCCAGCAAAAATCGGGGGCGAACCTACAATGAGCAGTTCTTC.

In its sample, this clonotype ranks as medium-sized. V is TRBV6-1 and J is TRBJ2-5; 7 bases fit TRBD1. The CDR3 sequence is 15 residues long. V was pared by 2 bases and J by 1 base, with 4 bases of the junction left unmatched. Germline values: CDR1 MNHNS, CDR2 SASEGT. CDR3 amino acids: CASSEPYRGQETQYF. The CDR3 nucleotides read TGTGCCAGCAGTGAACCTTACAGGGGCCAAGAGACCCAGTACTTC.

The CDR3 nucleotides read TGTGCCAGCAGTTTGGGGACAGGGGGCTACGAGCAGTTCTTC. Amino acid sequence: CASSLGTGGYEQFF. The V and J genes are TRBV12-3 or TRBV12-4 and TRBJ2-5; 12 nucleotides agree with TRBD1. The last part of the DNA fits TRBJ2-1 better; the J call may be wrong. CDR3 size: 14 residues.

By sample share, this clonotype is large. The limits of the CDR3 on the DNA are not certain, so only TCRdb's listed CDR3 is given. This rearrangement joins TRBV7-5 to TRBJ1-2. TRBV7-5 has pseudogene status. The CDR3 length is 17 residues, termini included. The CDR3 reads CISVPEPPTPRDYGYTF.

Comments on this clonotype: Possible read error: a much larger clone is one base away. This chain connects TRBV18 to TRBJ2-3; 9 bases match TRBD2. Germline CDR1 reads KGHSH; CDR2 reads LQKENI. Losses at the gene ends were 3 bases for V and 2 bases for J; bases not matched to a gene: 12. The CDR3 is 18 residues long. CDR3 DNA: TGTGCCAGCTCACCTCTTCTAGCGGGGTTAGCGGTCACAGATACGCAGTATTTT. Protein sequence: CASSPLLAGLAVTDTQYF.